This TCR beta chain was sequenced in a study of cytomegalovirus exposure and HLA in healthy donors (dated by TCRdb to the late 2010s). Looking at the study overall: An earlier analysis of 587 of the donors reported more than 250 Gb of sequence data and 117 million unique TCR beta sequences from 150 million to 200 million T cells. Across approximately 400 genotyped donors of the cohort, an average of approximately 200,000 unique TCR beta nucleotide sequences per donor were sequenced, and around 20% of those sequences were non-productive. Of the approximately 400 genotyped donors, around 81% fell in the genetic ancestry cluster associated with self-reported Caucasian donors. Typing coverage differed by locus: A, B, C, DRB1 and DQB1 were typed in roughly 620-640 donors, DQA1 in around 500, DPA1 in around 610, and DPB1 in 450 to 480. Besides the first cohort of approximately 710 subjects, a separate validation cohort made up of some 110 different subjects was used. An earlier analysis of several hundred of the donors applied high-throughput TCR beta sequencing to assess whether each TCR beta V gene segment acted as functional or pseudogenic. To predict cytomegalovirus infection status, the study brought together high-throughput TCR immunosequencing, statistical association of individual TCRs with disease status, and machine learning. The T cell repertoires of under 700 subjects were profiled by immunosequencing and related to cytomegalovirus serostatus. Alongside the repertoire data, information on donor age, sex, ethnicity and CMV serostatus was compiled. Rather than using new phenotypic data, the later analysis identified candidate immune exposures from TCR beta sequences and from how often those sequences occurred across donors. To study patterns of TCR occurrence, a later analysis re-analyzed previously published TCR beta repertoires from 550 to 800 donors and added high-resolution HLA genotyping. An early release covering roughly 640 HLA-typed donors comprised 300 to 350 gigabases of sequencing data and some 79 million unique TCR sequences. Several DR-DQ haplotypes were treated as single units for association and clustering because of strong linkage in the cohort. HLA typing covered class I and class II loci at four-digit resolution. The aim of the study was to test whether cataloging public T cell receptors could identify signatures of past pathogen exposure. Every discovery cohort repertoire had been produced on one sequencing platform. Genome-wide SNP genotypes for about three fifths of the roughly 670 donors were used in a later genetic analysis, which treated that subset as a discovery cohort. Broader findings and caveats from the paper: In both the original and validation cohorts, the classifier was reported to diagnose cytomegalovirus status with high specificity and sensitivity. In vitro tests confirmed that a few of the cytomegalovirus-associated TCR beta chains recognize cytomegalovirus antigens. A further reported finding was that TCR beta sequences accurately predicted the HLA-A and HLA-B alleles for most subjects in the first cohort. Compared with the approximately 720-donor mean, donors in an Asian-associated ancestry cluster had fewer N-insertions in productive TCRs, according to a later genetic analysis. For the cohort, immune exposure information was limited to CMV serostatus. According to a later analysis, most CMV-associated TCR beta chains appeared to be HLA-restricted, and the HLA associations seemed to be driven largely by CMV exposure. Assigning TCR associations to individual alleles was difficult when HLA alleles, especially DR and DQ, strongly co-occurred. A total of fewer than 200 TCR beta chains were listed by the study as associated with cytomegalovirus. According to a later analysis, parvovirus B19, influenza, CMV and Epstein-Barr virus appeared linked to several top co-occurrence clusters. Presence/absence analyses assumed roughly uniform sequencing depth across donors, an assumption that may not hold. The 87-base-pair reads could not distinguish some IMGT-functional V segments, including TRBV6-2 and TRBV6-3, so those segments were excluded. A later analysis found that HLA-associated TCR beta chains were more clonally expanded and had lower generation probabilities than equally common non-associated chains. In a later analysis, the rate of TCR association differed among HLA loci, with DRB1 alleles having the most associated TCRs and HLA-C alleles having the fewest. Because counts were too low, around 17 rarely observed V segments, including chromosome 9 orphons, were left out of the earlier analysis of a few hundred of the donors. Correlated functional status among segregating V segments might reflect linkage disequilibrium, but an unknown experimental factor could not be ruled out. In this cohort, only TCR beta chains were sequenced, and detectable features were limited by the absence of alpha or paired-chain data. In an earlier analysis of several hundred of the donors, most TCR beta V segments were observed in productive rearrangements about 90% or about 30% of the time, broadly matching IMGT annotations. Because HLA typing was missing for some donors at each locus, association tests included only the typed subset. The authors suggested that the approach could potentially be generalized to other disease states and immunological phenotypes. A group of highly shared sequence variants was considered likely to be a technical artifact of the sequencing pipeline. While some public TCRs were present in many individuals, most TCR sequences turned up only very rarely across donors. In a later analysis, 15,000 to 20,000 TCR beta sequences were associated with specific HLA alleles at a false discovery rate of 0.05. In a later genetic analysis, a missense DCLRE1C variant was associated with V-gene and J-gene trimming of TCR beta chains, and the association was replicated in an independent cohort.

The library relied on the immunoSEQ multiplex PCR assay. A mixture of 60 forward primers for TCR Vbeta segments and 13 reverse primers for TCR Jbeta segments was used in the multiplex PCR. Amplification of the CDR3 region of rearranged TCR beta genes was performed with a multiplex PCR assay on genomic DNA. On the Illumina HiSeq System, the amplified TCR beta libraries were sequenced as 87-base-pair reads. The original pipeline was this. A later analysis tallied around 80 million unique TCR beta chains across the 660 or so repertoires, and approximately 12 million of those chains were shared by two or more donors. A nearest-neighbor algorithm error-corrected the raw reads and collapsed the reads into unique sequences, merging closely related sequences to remove PCR and sequencing errors. To assign V, D and J gene segments, CDR3 sequences were aligned to IMGT reference sequences. For a sequence to be retained, a match of at least six nucleotides was required to both a V gene segment and a J gene segment. Rearrangements were classified as productive when the CDR3 lacked stop codons and remained in frame with V and J, and all other rearrangements were classified as non-productive. CDR3 was defined according to IMGT convention as the region running from the second conserved V-encoded cysteine to the conserved J-encoded phenylalanine. Sequences without an unambiguous match to a single V gene segment were excluded from the earlier analysis of 500 to 700 of the donors. In an earlier analysis of about 590 of the donors, a V segment was called functional when productive rearrangements were above 56.7%, and segregating when the standard deviation between donors exceeded 5%. A statistical classification framework was built for diagnosing cytomegalovirus status from the catalog of TCR beta chain sequences. In a later analysis, TCR nucleotide sequences were compared against IMGT/GENE-DB human TR gene sequences so that V and J genes could be assigned. The TCRdist pipeline was used in a later analysis to assign CDR3 sequences and most-parsimonious VDJ recombination scenarios. In a later analysis, each TCR beta chain was defined by its CDR3 amino acid sequence together with its V-gene family, and reads without a unique V-gene family were excluded. As a way to deal with suspected cross-contamination and a sequencing artifact, a later analysis dropped roughly 620 nucleotide sequences that were highly shared and had low generation probability. A later analysis calculated a clonal expansion index for each public chain from normalized within-repertoire ranks of inferred template counts. In a later analysis, generation probabilities were computed with a VDJ recombination model fitted to out-of-frame rearrangements, and the resulting probabilities were checked against IGoR. Hypergeometric tests were used in a later analysis to score TCR-TCR, TCR-HLA and TCR-CMV co-occurrence, with a repertoire-size bias correction applied to the TCR pairs. To estimate false discovery rates, a later analysis permuted the HLA or CMV assignments 20 times. In a later analysis, co-occurring TCRs were grouped using DBSCAN, and TCRdist sequence similarity was added for clustering within HLA-allele-positive subsets. For co-occurrence clustering, repertoires with fewer than 30,000 or more than 120,000 public chains were excluded, along with roughly 5 repertoires with anomalous nucleotide sharing. TCRdb mirrors the immuneACCESS table, restricted to in-frame sequences. Some clones are absent from its copies; in checked studies, under half trace to an unresolved V gene, and the reason for the others is unknown. D and trimming come from the DNA, and the V and J calls and clone size come from that table. In all, the sample holds about 160,000 clones, and roughly three quarters of those were seen once. Together, the top ten hold roughly 7.1% of the sample.

In total, 600 or so healthy bone marrow donors made up the cohort. At the time of sampling, every cohort member was nominally healthy, though immune exposures that went unrecorded were likely present. The donor was CMV seropositive and was included in the group of some 290 seropositive cohort members. Every donor gave a peripheral blood sample, and the peripheral blood mononuclear cells from that sample were used for TCR beta sequencing. Genomic DNA was extracted from the blood cell samples with the Qiagen DNeasy Blood Extraction Kit. The CDR3 contains 18 residues, cysteine and phenylalanine counted. Only CDR3 DNA remains: 54 bases, in frame from the first base. A remark on this clone: Its antigen is still unknown. Base qualities are not provided; no much larger clone lies one nucleotide away.

The source material was PBMCs. The receptor comes from a man aged 35-49 years in good health and CMV-seropositive. The receptor chain draws on TRBV1 and TRBJ2-7; the table's D gene call, TRBD2, was not cross checked with the DNA. TRBV1 is described as a pseudogene. Read as DNA, the sequence is TGCACCAGCAGCCAAGATCTTGTTTCGGAGCGGAGCTCCTACGAGCAGTACTTC. This is translated as CTSSQDLVSERSSYEQYF.